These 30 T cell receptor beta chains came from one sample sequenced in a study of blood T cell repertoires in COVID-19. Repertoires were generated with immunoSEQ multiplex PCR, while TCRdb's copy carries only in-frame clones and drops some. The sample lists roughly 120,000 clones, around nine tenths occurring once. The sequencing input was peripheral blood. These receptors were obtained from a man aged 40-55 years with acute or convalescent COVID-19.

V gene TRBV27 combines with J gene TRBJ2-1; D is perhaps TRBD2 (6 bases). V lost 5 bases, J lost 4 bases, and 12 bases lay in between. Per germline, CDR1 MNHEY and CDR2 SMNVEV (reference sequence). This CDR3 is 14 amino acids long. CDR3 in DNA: TGTGCCAGCAGTGTCGGGACTCGATACAATGAGCAGTTCTTC. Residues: CASSVGTRYNEQFF.

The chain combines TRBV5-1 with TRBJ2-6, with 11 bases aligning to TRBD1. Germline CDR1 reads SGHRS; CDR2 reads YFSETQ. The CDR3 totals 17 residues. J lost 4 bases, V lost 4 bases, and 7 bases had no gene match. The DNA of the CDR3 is TGCGCCAGCAGCCGAGGACAGGGGGCGGCCGGGGCCAACGTCCTGACTTTC. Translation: CASSRGQGAAGANVLTF.

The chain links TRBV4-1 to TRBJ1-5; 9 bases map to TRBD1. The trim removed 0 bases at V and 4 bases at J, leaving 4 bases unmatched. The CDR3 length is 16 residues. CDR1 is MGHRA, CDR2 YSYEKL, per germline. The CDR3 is CASSQDGGQGNQPQHF. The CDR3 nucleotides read TGCGCCAGCAGCCAAGATGGGGGACAGGGTAATCAGCCCCAGCATTTT.

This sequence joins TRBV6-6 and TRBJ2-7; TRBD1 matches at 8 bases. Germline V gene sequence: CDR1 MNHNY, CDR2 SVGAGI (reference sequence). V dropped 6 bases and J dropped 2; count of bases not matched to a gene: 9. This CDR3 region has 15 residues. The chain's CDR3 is CASSYDRGDTYEQYF. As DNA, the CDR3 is TGTGCCAGCAGCTATGACAGGGGTGATACCTACGAGCAGTACTTC.

The CDR3 DNA follows: TGTGCCTGGAGTGTATCGACTGGGTTTACCACTGAAGCTTTCTTT. Translation: CAWSVSTGFTTEAFF. The V and J genes are TRBV30 and TRBJ1-1, with D hard to call. Germline V lookup: CDR1 GTSNPN, CDR2 SVGIG (reference sequence). V shed 0 bases and J shed 4 bases, with 15 bases lying between them. This CDR3 comprises 15 residues.

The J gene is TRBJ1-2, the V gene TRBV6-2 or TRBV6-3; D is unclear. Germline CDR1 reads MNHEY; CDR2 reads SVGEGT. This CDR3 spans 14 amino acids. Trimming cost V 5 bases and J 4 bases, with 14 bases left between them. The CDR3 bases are TGTGCCAGCAGTGCACGGGGAATCTTCTATGGCTACACCTTC. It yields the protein CASSARGIFYGYTF.

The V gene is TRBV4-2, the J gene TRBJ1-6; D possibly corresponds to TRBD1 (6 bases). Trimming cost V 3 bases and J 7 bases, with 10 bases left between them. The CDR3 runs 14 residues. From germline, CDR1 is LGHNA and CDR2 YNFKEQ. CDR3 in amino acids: CASSQDSTNSPLHF. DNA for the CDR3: TGTGCCAGCAGCCAGGACAGCACCAATTCACCCCTCCACTTT.

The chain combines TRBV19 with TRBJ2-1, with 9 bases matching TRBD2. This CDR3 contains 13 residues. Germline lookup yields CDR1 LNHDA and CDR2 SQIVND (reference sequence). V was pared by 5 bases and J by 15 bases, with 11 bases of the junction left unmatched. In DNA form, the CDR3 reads TGTGCCAGTAGTGCTCGGGGGCGGGAGGGTAGGTTCTTC. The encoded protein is CASSARGREGRFF.

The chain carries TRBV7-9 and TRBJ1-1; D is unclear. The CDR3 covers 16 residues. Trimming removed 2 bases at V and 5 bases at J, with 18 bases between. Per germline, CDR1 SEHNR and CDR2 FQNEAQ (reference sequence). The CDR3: CASSLSADRATTEAFF. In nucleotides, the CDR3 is TGTGCCAGCAGCTTAAGCGCCGACCGAGCGACGACTGAAGCTTTCTTT.

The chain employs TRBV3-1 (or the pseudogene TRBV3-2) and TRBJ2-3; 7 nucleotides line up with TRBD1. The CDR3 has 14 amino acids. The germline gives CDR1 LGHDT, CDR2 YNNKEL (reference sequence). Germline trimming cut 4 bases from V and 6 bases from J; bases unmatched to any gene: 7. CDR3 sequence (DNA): TGTGCCAGCAGCCCAAGGGGGCATGGCGATACGCAGTATTTT. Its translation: CASSPRGHGDTQYF.

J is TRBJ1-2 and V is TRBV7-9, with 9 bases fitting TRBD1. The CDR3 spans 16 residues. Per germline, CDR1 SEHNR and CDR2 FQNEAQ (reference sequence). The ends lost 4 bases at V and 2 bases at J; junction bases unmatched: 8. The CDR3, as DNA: TGTGCCAGCAGCTACTCGGGGACAGGGTCCAACTATGGCTACACCTTC. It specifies CASSYSGTGSNYGYTF.

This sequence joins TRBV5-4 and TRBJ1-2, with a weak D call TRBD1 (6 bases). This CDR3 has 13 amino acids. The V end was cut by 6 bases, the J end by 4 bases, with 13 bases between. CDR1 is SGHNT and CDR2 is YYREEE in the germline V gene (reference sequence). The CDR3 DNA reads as TGTGCCAGCATGTCAGGGGCCTCCTATGGCTACACCTTC. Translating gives CASMSGASYGYTF. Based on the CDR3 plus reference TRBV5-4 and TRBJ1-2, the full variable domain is ETGVTQSPTHLIKTRGQQVTLRCSSQSGHNTVSWYQQALGQGPQFIFQYYREEENGRGNFPPRFSGLQFPNYSSELNVNALELDDSALYLCASMSGASYGYTFGSGTRLTVV.

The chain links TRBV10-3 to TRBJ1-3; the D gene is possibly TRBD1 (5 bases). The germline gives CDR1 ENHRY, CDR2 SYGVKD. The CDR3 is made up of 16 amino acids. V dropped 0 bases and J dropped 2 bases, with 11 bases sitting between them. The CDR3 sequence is CAISESRQGPGNTIYF. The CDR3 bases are TGTGCCATCAGTGAGTCCCGGCAGGGCCCTGGAAACACCATATATTTT.

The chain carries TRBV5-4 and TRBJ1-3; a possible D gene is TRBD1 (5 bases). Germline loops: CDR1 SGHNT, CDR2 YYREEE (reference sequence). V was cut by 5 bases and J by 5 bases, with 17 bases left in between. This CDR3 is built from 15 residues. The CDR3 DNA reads TGTGCCAGCAGGGCCGGGCCCACGGACAGAAACACCATATATTTT. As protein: CASRAGPTDRNTIYF.

CDR3 protein: CASSQSGGPTEAFF. DNA for the CDR3: TGTGCCAGCAGCCAATCAGGGGGACCGACTGAAGCTTTCTTT. This chain joins TRBV14 and TRBJ1-1; 7 nucleotides agree with TRBD1. The CDR3 runs 14 residues. The V gene's germline CDR1 is SGHDN and CDR2 FVKESK. J gave up 5 bases and V 2 bases, and 5 bases lay outside the gene matches.

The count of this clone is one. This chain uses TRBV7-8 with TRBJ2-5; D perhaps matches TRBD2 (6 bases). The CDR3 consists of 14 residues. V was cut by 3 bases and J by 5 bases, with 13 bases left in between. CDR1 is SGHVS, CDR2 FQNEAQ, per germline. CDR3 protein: CASSLGIGGETQYF. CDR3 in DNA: TGTGCCAGCAGCTTGGGGATTGGGGGGGAGACCCAGTACTTC.

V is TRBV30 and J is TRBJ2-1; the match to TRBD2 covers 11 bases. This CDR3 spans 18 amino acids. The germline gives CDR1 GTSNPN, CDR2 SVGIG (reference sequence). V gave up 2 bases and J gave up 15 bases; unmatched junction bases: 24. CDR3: CAWSPLWGRELAGVAGFF. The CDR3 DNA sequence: TGTGCCTGGAGTCCCCTATGGGGTCGGGAACTAGCGGGAGTAGCTGGGTTCTTC.

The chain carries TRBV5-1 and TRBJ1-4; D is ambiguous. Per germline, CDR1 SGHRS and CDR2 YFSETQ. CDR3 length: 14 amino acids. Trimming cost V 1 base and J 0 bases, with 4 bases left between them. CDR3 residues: CASSLTATNEKLFF. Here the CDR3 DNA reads TGCGCCAGCAGCTTGACAGCAACTAATGAAAAACTGTTTTTT.

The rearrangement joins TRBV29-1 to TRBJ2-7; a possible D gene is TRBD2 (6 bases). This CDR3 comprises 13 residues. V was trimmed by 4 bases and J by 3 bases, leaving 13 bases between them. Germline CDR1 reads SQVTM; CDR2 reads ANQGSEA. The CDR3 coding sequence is TGCAGCGTTGGGGGCGGGAAGGGCTACGAGCAGTACTTC. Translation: CSVGGGKGYEQYF.

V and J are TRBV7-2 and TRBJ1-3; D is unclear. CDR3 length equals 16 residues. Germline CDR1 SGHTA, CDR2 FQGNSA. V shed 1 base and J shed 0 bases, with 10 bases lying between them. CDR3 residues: CASSLVATASGNTIYF. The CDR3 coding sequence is TGTGCCAGCAGCTTAGTTGCTACTGCCTCTGGAAACACCATATATTTT.

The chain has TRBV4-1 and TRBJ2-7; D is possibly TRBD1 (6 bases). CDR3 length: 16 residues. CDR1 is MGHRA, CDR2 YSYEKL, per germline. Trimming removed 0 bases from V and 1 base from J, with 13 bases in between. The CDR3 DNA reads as TGCGCCAGCAGCCAAGATCAGGGGCGACCTTCCTACGAGCAGTACTTC. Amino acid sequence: CASSQDQGRPSYEQYF.

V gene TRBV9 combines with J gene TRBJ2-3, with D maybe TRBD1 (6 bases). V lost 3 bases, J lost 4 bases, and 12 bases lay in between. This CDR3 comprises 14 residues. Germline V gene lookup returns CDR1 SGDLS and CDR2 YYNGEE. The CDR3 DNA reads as TGTGCCAGCAGCGGGGCAGGGGTGGCAGATACGCAGTATTTT. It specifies CASSGAGVADTQYF.

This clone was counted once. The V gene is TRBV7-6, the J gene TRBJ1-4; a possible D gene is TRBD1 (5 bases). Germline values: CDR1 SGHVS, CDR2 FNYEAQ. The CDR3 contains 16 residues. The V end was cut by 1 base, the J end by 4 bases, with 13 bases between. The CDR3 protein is CASSLGPRGGNEKLFF. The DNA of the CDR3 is TGTGCCAGCAGCTTAGGACCCCGGGGGGGTAATGAAAAACTGTTTTTT. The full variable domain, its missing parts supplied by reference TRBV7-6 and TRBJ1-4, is GAGVSQSPRYKVTKRGQDVALRCDPISGHVSLYWYRQALGQGPEFLTYFNYEAQQDKSGLPNDRFSAERPEGSISTLTIQRTEQRDSAMYRCASSLGPRGGNEKLFFGSGTQLSVL.

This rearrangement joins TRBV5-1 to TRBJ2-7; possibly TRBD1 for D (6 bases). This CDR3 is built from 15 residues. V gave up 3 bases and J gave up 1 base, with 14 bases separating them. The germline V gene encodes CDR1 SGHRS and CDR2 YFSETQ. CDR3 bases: TGCGCCAGCAGCTCCCTGCCGGGGACATCCTACGAGCAGTACTTC. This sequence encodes CASSSLPGTSYEQYF.

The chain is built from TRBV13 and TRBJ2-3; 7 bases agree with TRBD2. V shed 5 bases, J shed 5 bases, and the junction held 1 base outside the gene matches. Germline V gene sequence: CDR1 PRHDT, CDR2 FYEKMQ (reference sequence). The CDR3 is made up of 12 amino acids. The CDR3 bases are TGTGCCAGCAGCCGGACTAGAGATACGCAGTATTTT. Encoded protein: CASSRTRDTQYF.

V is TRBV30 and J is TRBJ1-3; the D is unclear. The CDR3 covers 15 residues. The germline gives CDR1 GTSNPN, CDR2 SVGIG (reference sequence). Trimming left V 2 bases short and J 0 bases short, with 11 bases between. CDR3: CAWSIMRGSGNTIYF. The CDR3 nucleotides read TGTGCCTGGAGTATAATGAGAGGCTCTGGAAACACCATATATTTT. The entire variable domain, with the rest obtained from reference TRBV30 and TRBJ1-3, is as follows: SQTIHQWPATLVQPVGSPLSLECTVEGTSNPNLYWYRQAAGRGLQLLFYSVGIGQISSEVPQNLSASRPQDRQFILSSKKLLLSDSGFYLCAWSIMRGSGNTIYFGEGSWLTVV.

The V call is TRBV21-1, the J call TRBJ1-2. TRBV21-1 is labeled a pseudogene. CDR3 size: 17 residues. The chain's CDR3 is CASSLSVRVPPRYGYTF. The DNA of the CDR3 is TGTGCCAGCAGCCTTTCCGTCCGCGTCCCACCGCGGTATGGCTACACCTTC.

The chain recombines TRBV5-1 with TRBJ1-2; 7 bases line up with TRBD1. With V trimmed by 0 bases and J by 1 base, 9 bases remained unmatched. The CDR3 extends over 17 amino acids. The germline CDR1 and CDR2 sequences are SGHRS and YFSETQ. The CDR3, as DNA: TGCGCCAGCAGCTTGGAAACGAACAGGGGAATTAACTATGGCTACACCTTC. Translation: CASSLETNRGINYGYTF.

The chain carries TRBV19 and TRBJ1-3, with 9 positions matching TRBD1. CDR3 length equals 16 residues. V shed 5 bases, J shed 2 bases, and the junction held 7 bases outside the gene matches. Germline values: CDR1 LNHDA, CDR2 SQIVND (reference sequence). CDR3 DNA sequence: TGTGCCAGTAGTTCCAGGACAGGGGATGCTGGAAACACCATATATTTT. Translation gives CASSSRTGDAGNTIYF. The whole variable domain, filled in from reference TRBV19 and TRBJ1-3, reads DGGITQSPKYLFRKEGQNVTLSCEQNLNHDAMYWYRQDPGQGLRLIYYSQIVNDFQKGDIAEGYSVSREKKESFPLTVTSAQKNPTAFYLCASSSRTGDAGNTIYFGEGSWLTVV.

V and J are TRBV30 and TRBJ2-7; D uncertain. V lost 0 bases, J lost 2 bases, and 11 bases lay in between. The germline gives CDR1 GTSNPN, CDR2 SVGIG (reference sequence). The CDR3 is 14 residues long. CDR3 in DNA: TGTGCCTGGAGTGTAGTCCGGGTTGCCTACGAGCAGTACTTC. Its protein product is CAWSVVRVAYEQYF.